This TCR beta chain derives from a study of blood T cell repertoires in COVID-19. Germline loops: CDR1 SGDLS, CDR2 YYNGEE. The V end lost 3 bases, the J end lost 1 base, and 10 bases lay between the germline ends. CDR3 size: 14 residues. Clones were read by immunoSEQ multiplex PCR, and TCRdb kept only the in-frame ones, dropping some. The sample lists approximately 65,000 clones, roughly 80% occurring once. The study recruited people aged roughly 18 to 100 years across approximately 25 US areas. Sequencing input: PBMCs or T cells enriched from blood (not recorded which). This chain links TRBV9 with TRBJ1-2; D perhaps matches TRBD1 (6 bases). The clonotype was recovered from a woman aged 40 to 50 with acute COVID-19. The CDR3 region is CASSARGINYGYTF. The CDR3 DNA reads TGTGCCAGCAGCGCCAGGGGAATTAACTATGGCTACACCTTC.